What follows are 8 T cell receptor beta chains derived from one specimen sequenced in a study of beta chain features in type 1 diabetes. The investigators reverse transcribed all of the isolated RNA, so they sequenced expressed TCRB transcripts. Profiled with immunoSEQ multiplex PCR; TCRdb holds only in-frame clones, not every one. Here the sample spans 110,000 or so clones, 40% being singletons. Input material: stem cell memory CD4+ T cells from blood. These receptors all stem from a woman aged 18-29 years in good health.

This rearrangement joins TRBV28 to TRBJ2-5; possibly TRBD1 for D (6 bases). The J call may be incorrect, as the DNA end agrees better with TRBJ2-7. The germline V gene encodes CDR1 MDHEN and CDR2 SYDVKM. The CDR3 covers 13 residues. The CDR3 DNA reads as TGTGCCAGCAGTTTTAGGACAGTCTACGAGCAGTACTTC. This gives the protein CASSFRTVYEQYF.

The V call is TRBV29-1, the J call TRBJ2-2; 14 bases map to TRBD2. CDR1 is SQVTM, CDR2 ANQGSEA, per germline. The CDR3 sequence is 12 residues long. The CDR3 reads CGRTSGRGELFF. DNA of the CDR3: TGCGGCAGGACTAGCGGGAGGGGGGAGCTGTTTTTT.

This clone was seen a handful of times. This chain connects TRBV7-2 to TRBJ2-2; the D gene is possibly TRBD2 (7 bases). Germline CDR1 SGHTA, CDR2 FQGNSA. Trimming took 5 bases from V and 5 from J, leaving 21 bases between them. The CDR3 is 17 amino acids. For the CDR3, the DNA is TGTGCCAGCAGCATCCGGGGCCTCAGGGGACTAACCGGGGAGCTGTTTTTT. Its protein is CASSIRGLRGLTGELFF. The full variable domain, rest sourced from reference TRBV7-2 and TRBJ2-2, is GAGVSQSPSNKVTEKGKDVELRCDPISGHTALYWYRQSLGQGLEFLIYFQGNSAPDKSGLPSDRFSAERTGGSVSTLTIQRTQQEDSAVYLCASSIRGLRGLTGELFFGEGSRLTVL.

In this sample, this clone turned up a few times. The chain is built from TRBV6-1 and TRBJ2-3, with unresolved D. This CDR3 is 12 amino acids long. The V end lost 8 bases, the J end lost 3 bases, and 9 bases lay between the germline ends. Per the germline V gene, CDR1 is MNHNS and CDR2 is SASEGT. CDR3 DNA: TGTGCCAGCCGTGCGTTTACAGATACGCAGTATTTT. Residues: CASRAFTDTQYF.

The rearrangement uses TRBV9 and TRBJ2-3; 7 nucleotides line up with TRBD2. Looked up from germline, CDR1 is SGDLS and CDR2 is YYNGEE. This CDR3 is 15 amino acids long. After removal of 0 bases from V and 5 bases from J, the junction contained 6 bases not matched to a gene. For the CDR3, the DNA is TGTGCCAGCAGCGTAGGTGCGGCGGGAGAAGATACGCAGTATTTT. Translating it yields CASSVGAAGEDTQYF. Full variable domain (missing parts from reference TRBV9 and TRBJ2-3): DSGVTQTPKHLITATGQRVTLRCSPRSGDLSVYWYQQSLDQGLQFLIQYYNGEERAKGNILERFSAQQFPDLHSELNLSSLELGDSALYFCASSVGAAGEDTQYFGPGTRLTVL.

J is TRBJ1-2 and V is TRBV6-4; D call uncertain. Germline CDR1 reads MRHNA; CDR2 reads SNTAGT. V was trimmed by 3 bases and J by 5 bases, leaving 10 bases between them. The CDR3 extends over 13 amino acids. The CDR3 DNA is TGTGCCAGCAGTGAATCCGGGAAGTATGGCTACACCTTC. Translating gives CASSESGKYGYTF.

This chain links TRBV10-2 with TRBJ2-7; 7 bases line up with TRBD2. This CDR3 has 13 residues. With 6 bases clipped from V and 5 bases from J, the junction kept 7 bases outside the gene matches. Germline V gives CDR1 WSHSY, CDR2 SAAADI. CDR3 nucleotides: TGCGCCAGCAGACAAGCGGGGAGCGACGAGCAGTACTTC. Translated: CASRQAGSDEQYF.

The chain carries TRBV5-6 and TRBJ2-2, with a weak D call TRBD1 (6 bases). The V gene's germline CDR1 is SGHDT and CDR2 YYEEEE. V lost 5 bases, J lost 1 base, and 12 bases lay in between. The CDR3 is 15 residues long. In nucleotides, the CDR3 is TGTGCCAGCAGTCACAGGGCGTTGAACACCGGGGAGCTGTTTTTT. It encodes CASSHRALNTGELFF.